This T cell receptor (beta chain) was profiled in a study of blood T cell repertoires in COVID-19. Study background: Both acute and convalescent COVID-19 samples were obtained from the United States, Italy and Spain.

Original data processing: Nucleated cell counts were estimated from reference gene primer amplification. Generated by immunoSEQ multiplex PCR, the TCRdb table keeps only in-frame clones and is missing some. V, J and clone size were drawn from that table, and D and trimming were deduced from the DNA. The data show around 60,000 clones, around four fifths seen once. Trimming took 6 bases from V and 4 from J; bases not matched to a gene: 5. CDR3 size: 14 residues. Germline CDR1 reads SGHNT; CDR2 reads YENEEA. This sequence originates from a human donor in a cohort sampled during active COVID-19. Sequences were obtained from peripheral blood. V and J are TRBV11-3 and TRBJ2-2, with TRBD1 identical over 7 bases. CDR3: CASRLTGATGELFF. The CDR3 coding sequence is TGTGCCAGCAGACTAACAGGGGCCACCGGGGAGCTGTTTTTT.